This is a list of T cell receptor beta chains from one sample in a study of spatial heterogeneity in lung cancer. TCRdb redid the calling of the 5' RACE reads with MiXCR, one entry per CDR3 protein. The sample consists of 80,000 to 95,000 distinct CDR3 sequences, under 9% of them appearing once. The specimen was PBMCs, collected at surgery. The receptor source for this set is a male donor with early-stage non-small cell lung cancer. Both conserved end residues are part of each CDR3. Each record gives: J gene, D gene, clone size, V gene, CDR3 protein. D genes are given only for firm matches. Clone size appears in some rows only: once, few, many, or a class for an expanded clone.

J: TRBJ2-1
D: TRBD1
size: many
V: TRBV5-1
CDR3: CASSHGQVNNEEQFF

J: TRBJ1-4
D: -
size: -
V: TRBV7-9
CDR3: CASSREDRLNEKLFF

J: TRBJ2-5
D: -
size: -
V: TRBV12-3/TRBV12-4
CDR3: CASTPGATQETQYF

J: TRBJ2-7
D: -
size: many
V: TRBV6-5
CDR3: CASSYSTTPSYEQYF

J: TRBJ2-7
D: TRBD1
size: many
V: TRBV5-1
CDR3: CASSRTGGNYEQYF

J: TRBJ2-6
D: TRBD1
size: few
V: TRBV18
CDR3: CASSPSRQGYGANVLTF

J: TRBJ2-1
D: TRBD2
size: few
V: TRBV6-5
CDR3: CASSYSASGRSYNEQFF

J: TRBJ1-6
D: -
size: -
V: TRBV10-3
CDR3: CAISESTPVFTGSPLHF

J: TRBJ2-1
D: -
size: -
V: TRBV20-1
CDR3: CSAPRDSYNEQFF

J: TRBJ2-3
D: -
size: few
V: TRBV5-1
CDR3: CASSWSSGSTDTQYF

J: TRBJ2-7
D: -
size: -
V: TRBV28
CDR3: CASTPRGSPRDEQYF

J: TRBJ2-3
D: -
size: few
V: TRBV28
CDR3: CASSLWQSLGTDTQYF

J: TRBJ1-1
D: TRBD1
size: many
V: TRBV20-1
CDR3: CSATGTVSTEAFF

J: TRBJ2-5
D: TRBD1
size: many
V: TRBV5-1
CDR3: CASSSPGTGLLETQYF

J: TRBJ1-1
D: TRBD1
size: many
V: TRBV5-1
CDR3: CASRDRASNTEAFF

J: TRBJ2-3
D: TRBD2
size: -
V: TRBV7-9
CDR3: CDSSFGTSGVRDTQYF

J: TRBJ2-7
D: -
size: many
V: TRBV12-3/TRBV12-4
CDR3: CASSLMGGSYEQYF

J: TRBJ2-7
D: TRBD1
size: few
V: TRBV20-1
CDR3: CSARAWDSYEQYF

J: TRBJ1-1
D: -
size: -
V: TRBV27
CDR3: CASSSNLRGPSTEAFF

J: TRBJ2-3
D: -
size: few
V: TRBV28
CDR3: CASSRPSPDTQYF

J: TRBJ2-3
D: -
size: many
V: TRBV19
CDR3: CASSQWTPEAADTQYF

J: TRBJ2-5
D: TRBD1
size: many
V: TRBV5-1
CDR3: CASSPSDRGETQYF

J: TRBJ2-7
D: -
size: many
V: TRBV18
CDR3: CASSVGIEGEQYF

J: TRBJ2-3
D: TRBD2
size: few
V: TRBV20-1
CDR3: CSARGGTSGFTDTQYF

J: TRBJ2-2
D: -
size: -
V: TRBV5-1
CDR3: CASSLVPTGELFF

J: TRBJ2-7
D: TRBD2
size: -
V: TRBV3-1
CDR3: CASSPVLGGSSYEQYF

J: TRBJ1-5
D: TRBD1
size: -
V: TRBV7-9
CDR3: CASSLNSPRQGSQPQHF

J: TRBJ2-2
D: TRBD1
size: many
V: TRBV19
CDR3: CASSIVRGRGTGELFF

J: TRBJ2-5
D: -
size: many
V: TRBV29-1
CDR3: CSVEDRVETQYF

J: TRBJ1-6
D: -
size: many
V: TRBV5-1
CDR3: CASSNGGQGSPLHF

J: TRBJ2-1
D: TRBD2
size: -
V: TRBV5-1
CDR3: CASSLVPTSGSNEQFF

J: TRBJ2-7
D: TRBD2
size: -
V: TRBV19
CDR3: CASSIARGAYEQYF

J: TRBJ1-2
D: -
size: -
V: TRBV2
CDR3: CASSSMTGGNYGYTF

J: TRBJ1-1
D: -
size: many
V: TRBV2
CDR3: CASSGYTEAFF

J: TRBJ2-3
D: -
size: -
V: TRBV2
CDR3: CASRELSMGTDTQYF

J: TRBJ1-5
D: -
size: many
V: TRBV3-1
CDR3: CASSQGNQPQHF

J: TRBJ1-5
D: TRBD1
size: few
V: TRBV19
CDR3: CASSTGQGRPQHF

J: TRBJ2-2
D: -
size: -
V: TRBV7-3
CDR3: CASSPRQKANTGELFF

J: TRBJ2-4
D: -
size: few
V: TRBV5-5
CDR3: CASSLDGSARGNIQYF

J: TRBJ1-1
D: -
size: many
V: TRBV5-1
CDR3: CASSLGRDIFWNTEAFF

J: TRBJ2-7
D: TRBD2
size: -
V: TRBV3-1
CDR3: CASSPGGEGEQYF

J: TRBJ2-5
D: -
size: few
V: TRBV15
CDR3: CATSRGNAQETQYF

J: TRBJ2-1
D: -
size: -
V: TRBV19
CDR3: CASSIDSLGLPWYNEQFF

J: TRBJ2-7
D: TRBD1
size: -
V: TRBV29-1
CDR3: CSVRPQGGIHEQYF

J: TRBJ2-5
D: TRBD2
size: -
V: TRBV7-9
CDR3: CAGTREQQETQYF

J: TRBJ2-7
D: TRBD1
size: -
V: TRBV5-1
CDR3: CASSPPLTGNEQYF